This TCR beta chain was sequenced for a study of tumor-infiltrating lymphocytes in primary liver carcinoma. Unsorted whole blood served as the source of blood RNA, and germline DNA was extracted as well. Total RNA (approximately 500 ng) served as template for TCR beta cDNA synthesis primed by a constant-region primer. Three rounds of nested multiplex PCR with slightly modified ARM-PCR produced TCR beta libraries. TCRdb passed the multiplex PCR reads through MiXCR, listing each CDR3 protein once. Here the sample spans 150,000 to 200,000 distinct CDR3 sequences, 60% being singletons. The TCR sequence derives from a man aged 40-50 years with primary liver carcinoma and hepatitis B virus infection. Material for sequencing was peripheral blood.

The CDR3 loop is CSVESNEQFF. The CDR3 region has the DNA TGCAGCGTTGAATCCAATGAGCAGTTCTTC. The chain employs TRBV29-1 and TRBJ2-1; no clear D gene. Germline CDR1 SQVTM, CDR2 ANQGSEA. The CDR3 is made up of 10 amino acids. Trimming cost V 2 bases and J 6 bases, with 2 bases left between them.